Shown below are 21 T cell receptor beta chains from a single sample sequenced in a study of control samples from healthy donors and cancer patients. Data came from immunoSEQ multiplex PCR; TCRdb stores just in-frame clones and leaves some out. The sample lists over 200,000 clones; over 75% were seen once. The specimen was PBMCs. The receptor set was obtained from an older woman with lung cancer.

The gene calls are TRBV10-2 and TRBJ1-2; D call uncertain. Trimming shortened V by 7 bases and J by 2 bases, and 5 bases separated the two germline ends. CDR1 is WSHSY and CDR2 is SAAADI in the germline V gene. The CDR3 is made up of 11 amino acids. The CDR3 protein is CASTGNYGYTF. CDR3 nucleotides: TGCGCCAGCACCGGCAACTATGGCTACACCTTC.

The count of this clone is one. This chain joins TRBV5-1 and TRBJ1-4; D uncertain. The CDR3 loop spans 17 amino acids. V lost 1 base to trimming and J lost 2 bases, with 15 bases between them. The germline V gene has CDR1 SGHRS and CDR2 YFSETQ. DNA of the CDR3: TGCGCCAGCAGCTTGTGGCTGCAGGCGAGCACTAATGAAAAACTGTTTTTT. Amino acids: CASSLWLQASTNEKLFF.

This clone is a singleton in its sample. V gene TRBV9 combines with J gene TRBJ1-2; 12 bases agree with TRBD1. The germline CDR1 and CDR2 sequences are SGDLS and YYNGEE. The CDR3 is 15 amino acids. The J segment lost 4 bases and the V segment lost 4 bases, leaving 5 bases of the junction unmatched. CDR3 region: CASSFGTGGAYGYTF. The CDR3 bases are TGTGCCAGCAGCTTCGGGACAGGGGGCGCCTATGGCTACACCTTC.

V and J are TRBV9 and TRBJ1-1; D is undetermined. V lost 7 bases and J lost 2, with 15 bases in between. CDR1 and CDR2 (germline): SGDLS, YYNGEE. The CDR3 has 14 residues. CDR3 sequence reads: CASAVGSQNTEAFF. The DNA of the CDR3 is TGTGCCAGCGCCGTGGGGTCCCAAAACACTGAAGCTTTCTTT. Based on the CDR3 plus reference TRBV9 and TRBJ1-1, the full variable domain is DSGVTQTPKHLITATGQRVTLRCSPRSGDLSVYWYQQSLDQGLQFLIQYYNGEERAKGNILERFSAQQFPDLHSELNLSSLELGDSALYFCASAVGSQNTEAFFGQGTRLTVV.

V is TRBV18 and J is TRBJ1-1; D is unclear. The V gene's germline CDR1 is KGHSH and CDR2 LQKENI. V shed 6 bases and J shed 1 base, with 12 bases lying between them. This CDR3 is built from 14 residues. CDR3 region: CASSTYPQNTEAFF. For the CDR3, the DNA is TGTGCCAGCTCTACATACCCACAGAACACTGAAGCTTTCTTT.

The V and J genes are TRBV28 and TRBJ1-1; D gene uncertain. V was clipped by 6 bases and J by 2 bases, with 4 bases between them. CDR1 and CDR2 (germline): MDHEN, SYDVKM. The length of the CDR3 is 11 residues. CDR3 residues: CASRINTEAFF. CDR3 bases: TGTGCCAGCAGAATAAACACTGAAGCTTTCTTT.

In its sample, this clone was seen once. This chain links TRBV5-1 with TRBJ2-2, with D maybe TRBD2 (6 bases). This CDR3 contains 14 residues. V was clipped by 2 bases and J by 7 bases, with 12 bases between them. CDR1 and CDR2 (germline): SGHRS, YFSETQ. CDR3 in amino acids: CASSFQGGGGELFF. As DNA, the CDR3 is TGCGCCAGCAGCTTCCAGGGAGGTGGCGGGGAGCTGTTTTTT.

This chain uses TRBV28 with TRBJ2-5; TRBD2 matches at 12 bases. Germline lookup yields CDR1 MDHEN and CDR2 SYDVKM. The CDR3 is made up of 16 amino acids. Trimming at V came to 6 bases and at J to 0 bases, leaving 5 bases not matched to a gene. The CDR3 spells CASRLGTSGYQETQYF. The CDR3 DNA follows: TGTGCCAGCAGGCTCGGGACTAGCGGGTACCAAGAGACCCAGTACTTC. Supplemented by reference TRBV28 and TRBJ2-5, the full variable domain reads DVKVTQSSRYLVKRTGEKVFLECVQDMDHENMFWYRQDPGLGLRLIYFSYDVKMKEKGDIPEGYSVSREKKERFSLILESASTNQTSMYLCASRLGTSGYQETQYFGPGTRLLVL.

V gene TRBV11-1 combines with J gene TRBJ1-1; no reliable D call. Germline V gene lookup returns CDR1 SGHAT and CDR2 FQDESV (reference sequence). The CDR3 covers 14 residues. Trimming removed 5 bases at V and 4 bases at J, with 14 bases between. The CDR3 bases are TGTGCCAGCAGCCCCATACGAGGCACCACTGAAGCTTTCTTT. It is translated as CASSPIRGTTEAFF.

The rearrangement uses TRBV6-6 and TRBJ2-4; D is ambiguous. Trimming pared 7 bases from V and 0 bases from J, leaving 7 bases between. This CDR3 spans 13 amino acids. Germline CDR1 MNHNY, CDR2 SVGAGI (reference sequence). Written as DNA, the CDR3 is TGTGCCAGCACGGAAGTAGCCAAAAACATTCAGTACTTC. Amino acid sequence: CASTEVAKNIQYF.

The CDR3: CASRQTGVDQPQHF. The CDR3 nucleotides are TGTGCCAGCAGACAGACAGGGGTTGACCAGCCCCAGCATTTT. The V and J genes are TRBV3-1 (or the pseudogene TRBV3-2) and TRBJ1-5; TRBD1 matches at 8 bases. J was trimmed by 7 bases and V by 6 bases; bases with no gene match: 8. Germline V gene data show CDR1 as LGHDT and CDR2 as YNNKEL (reference sequence). The length of the CDR3 is 14 residues.

The chain employs TRBV15 and TRBJ2-3; 8 nucleotides line up with TRBD2. This CDR3 is built from 16 residues. Germline V gene lookup returns CDR1 LNHNV and CDR2 YYDKDF (reference sequence). The trim removed 0 bases at V and 1 base at J, leaving 3 bases unmatched. CDR3 sequence reads: CATSRDGLAGTDTQYF. In DNA form, the CDR3 reads TGTGCCACCAGCAGAGACGGACTAGCAGGCACAGATACGCAGTATTTT.

The chain joins TRBV27 to TRBJ1-2, with 7 bases lining up with TRBD1. With 9 bases clipped from V and 0 bases from J, the junction kept 4 bases outside the gene matches. Germline CDR1 MNHEY, CDR2 SMNVEV (reference sequence). There are 13 residues in the CDR3. CDR3 loop: CARRDSSNYGYTF. CDR3 coding DNA: TGTGCCAGGAGGGACAGCTCTAACTATGGCTACACCTTC.

The chain employs TRBV19 and TRBJ2-2; D remains ambiguous. Trimming stripped 8 bases from V and 2 bases from J, with 12 bases between. The CDR3 is 14 amino acids. The germline V gene has CDR1 LNHDA and CDR2 SQIVND (reference sequence). Here the CDR3 DNA reads TGTGCCAGTTTAAGGGTGGCAAACACCGGGGAGCTGTTTTTT. Its translation is CASLRVANTGELFF.

The sample holds one count of this clone. V and J are TRBV5-1 and TRBJ2-3, with TRBD2 matching 11 bases. With V trimmed by 2 bases and J by 2 bases, 1 base remained unmatched. Germline V gene lookup returns CDR1 SGHRS and CDR2 YFSETQ. The CDR3 is made up of 15 amino acids. The CDR3 region is CASSFSGGATDTQYF. The CDR3 DNA sequence: TGCGCCAGCAGCTTTAGCGGGGGGGCCACAGATACGCAGTATTTT.

The chain is built from TRBV24-1 and TRBJ2-2, with 8 bases fitting TRBD1. The ends lost 3 bases at V and 0 bases at J; junction bases unmatched: 2. Germline assignment: CDR1 KGHDR and CDR2 SFDVKD. This CDR3 region has 16 residues. CDR3 region: CATSDRDRPNTGELFF. Here the CDR3 DNA reads TGTGCCACCAGTGATCGGGACAGGCCGAACACCGGGGAGCTGTTTTTT.

This clone was recorded only once. V is TRBV9 and J is TRBJ1-4, with a possible D match to TRBD1 (6 bases). The CDR3 runs 14 residues. V was cut by 4 bases and J by 6 bases, with 13 bases left in between. Germline V lookup: CDR1 SGDLS, CDR2 YYNGEE. CDR3 residues: CASSLRGMDEKLFF. The CDR3 region has the DNA TGTGCCAGCAGCTTGAGGGGGATGGATGAAAAACTGTTTTTT.

The rearrangement uses TRBV7-9 and TRBJ2-1; no clear D. Germline CDR1 and CDR2: SEHNR and FQNEAQ (reference sequence). V gave up 5 bases and J gave up 5 bases, with 10 bases separating them. This CDR3 spans 13 amino acids. The CDR3 protein is CASSLPLDNEQFF. The CDR3 bases are TGTGCCAGCAGCCTGCCCCTTGACAATGAGCAGTTCTTC.

The chain recombines TRBV4-1 with TRBJ2-1, with D possibly being TRBD1 or TRBD2 (6 bases each). Per the germline V gene, CDR1 is MGHRA and CDR2 is YSYEKL. V shed 6 bases and J shed 2 bases, with 17 bases lying between them. This CDR3 contains 16 residues. In nucleotides, the CDR3 is TGCGCCAGCAGGGACATAACAGGGAGGACCTACAATGAGCAGTTCTTC. Its translation: CASRDITGRTYNEQFF.

The genes are TRBV6-5 and TRBJ1-2, with D unclear. Trimming shortened V by 1 base and J by 4 bases, and 13 bases separated the two germline ends. CDR3 size: 15 residues. Germline loops: CDR1 MNHEY, CDR2 SVGAGI. The CDR3 loop reads CASSYLAKAGYGYTF. For the CDR3, the DNA is TGTGCCAGCAGTTACTTGGCCAAAGCAGGCTATGGCTACACCTTC.

V usage is TRBV5-1 and J usage is TRBJ2-1; 13 bases agree with TRBD2. V lost 0 bases, J lost 6 bases, and 9 bases stayed unmatched. The V gene's germline CDR1 is SGHRS and CDR2 YFSETQ. This CDR3 has 18 amino acids. CDR3 nucleotides: TGCGCCAGCAGCTTGGGCTGGACTAGCGGGAGTGCCCCCAATGAGCAGTTCTTC. Residues: CASSLGWTSGSAPNEQFF.